This TCR beta chain was observed in a study of cytomegalovirus exposure and HLA in healthy donors. In its sample, this clone is medium-sized. The germline CDR1 and CDR2 sequences are MNHNS and SASEGT. The CDR3 is made up of 14 amino acids. V lost 1 base, J lost 0 bases, and 7 bases lay in between. The PCR used 60 Vbeta and 13 Jbeta primers. Some clones are missing from TCRdb's copy, which holds only in-frame ones; the method was immunoSEQ multiplex PCR. This table has nearly 110,000 clones, 82% appearing once. Input material: PBMCs. The chain has TRBV6-1 and TRBJ2-7; D might be TRBD1 (5 bases). This receptor was obtained from a young man in good health and CMV-seropositive. CDR3 sequence reads: CASSEGDSSYEQYF. CDR3 sequence (DNA): TGTGCCAGCAGTGAAGGCGACAGCTCCTACGAGCAGTACTTC.